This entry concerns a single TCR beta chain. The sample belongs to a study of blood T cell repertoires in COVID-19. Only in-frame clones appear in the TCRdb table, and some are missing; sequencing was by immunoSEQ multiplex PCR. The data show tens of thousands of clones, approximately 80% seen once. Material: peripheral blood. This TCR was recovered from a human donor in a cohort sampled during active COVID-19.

The DNA of the CDR3 is TGTGCCAGCACCAGAACGCGTGCGGGAGTGGGTGAGCAGTTCTTC. It codes for CASTRTRAGVGEQFF. The rearrangement joins TRBV6-5 to TRBJ2-1; 7 positions agree with TRBD2. With 7 bases clipped from V and 9 bases from J, the junction kept 15 bases outside the gene matches. This CDR3 has 15 amino acids. Germline CDR1 is MNHEY and CDR2 is SVGAGI.